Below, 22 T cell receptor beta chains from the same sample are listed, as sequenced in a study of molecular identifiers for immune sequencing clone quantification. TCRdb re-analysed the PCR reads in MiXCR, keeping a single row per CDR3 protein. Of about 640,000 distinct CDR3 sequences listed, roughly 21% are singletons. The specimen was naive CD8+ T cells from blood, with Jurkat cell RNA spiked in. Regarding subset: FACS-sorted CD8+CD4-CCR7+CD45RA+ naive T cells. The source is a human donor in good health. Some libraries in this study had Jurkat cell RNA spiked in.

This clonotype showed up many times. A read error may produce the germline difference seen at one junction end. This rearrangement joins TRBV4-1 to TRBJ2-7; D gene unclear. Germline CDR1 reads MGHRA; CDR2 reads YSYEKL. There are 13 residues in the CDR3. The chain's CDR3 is CASSQGPRYEQYF. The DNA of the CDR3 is TGTGCCAGCAGCCAAGGTCCGCGTTACGAGCAGTACTTC.

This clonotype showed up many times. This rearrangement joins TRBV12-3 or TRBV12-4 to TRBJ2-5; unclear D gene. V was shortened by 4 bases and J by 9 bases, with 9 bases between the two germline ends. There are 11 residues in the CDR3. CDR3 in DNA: TGTGCCAGCAGTTCCGGGCGTGCCCAGTACTTC. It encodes CASSSGRAQYF.

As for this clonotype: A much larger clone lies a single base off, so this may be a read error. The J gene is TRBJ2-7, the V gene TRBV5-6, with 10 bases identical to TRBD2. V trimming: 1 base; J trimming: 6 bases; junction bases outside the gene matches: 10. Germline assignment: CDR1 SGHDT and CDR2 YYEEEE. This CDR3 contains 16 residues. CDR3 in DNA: TGTGCCAGCAGCTTGAGGCTAGCGGGGGCCCGCGGCGAGCAGTACTTC. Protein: CASSLRLAGARGEQYF.

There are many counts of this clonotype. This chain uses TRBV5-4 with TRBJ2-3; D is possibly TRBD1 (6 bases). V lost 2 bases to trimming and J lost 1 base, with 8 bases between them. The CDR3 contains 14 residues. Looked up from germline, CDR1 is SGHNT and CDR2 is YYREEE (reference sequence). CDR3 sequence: CASSFKGGTDTQYF. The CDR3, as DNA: TGTGCCAGCAGCTTTAAGGGGGGCACAGATACGCAGTATTTT.

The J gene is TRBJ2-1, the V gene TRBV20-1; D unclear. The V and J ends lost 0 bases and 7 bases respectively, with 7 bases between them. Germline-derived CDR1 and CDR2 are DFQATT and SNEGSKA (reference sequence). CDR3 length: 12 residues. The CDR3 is CSAREDVNEQFF. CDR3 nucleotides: TGCAGTGCTAGAGAGGATGTAAATGAGCAGTTCTTC.

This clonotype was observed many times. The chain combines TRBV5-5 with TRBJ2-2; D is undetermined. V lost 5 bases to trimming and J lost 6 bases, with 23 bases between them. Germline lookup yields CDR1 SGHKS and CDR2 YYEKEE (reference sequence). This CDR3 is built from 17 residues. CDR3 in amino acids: CASSRAPPSSNAGELFF. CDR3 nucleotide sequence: TGTGCCAGCAGTCGGGCCCCCCCATCCTCCAACGCCGGGGAGCTGTTTTTT.

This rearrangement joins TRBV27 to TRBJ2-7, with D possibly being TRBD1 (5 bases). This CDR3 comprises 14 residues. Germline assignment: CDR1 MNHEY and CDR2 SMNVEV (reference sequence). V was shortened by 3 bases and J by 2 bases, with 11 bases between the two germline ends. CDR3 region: CASSFLDKTYEQYF. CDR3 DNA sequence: TGTGCCAGCAGTTTCTTGGACAAGACCTACGAGCAGTACTTC.

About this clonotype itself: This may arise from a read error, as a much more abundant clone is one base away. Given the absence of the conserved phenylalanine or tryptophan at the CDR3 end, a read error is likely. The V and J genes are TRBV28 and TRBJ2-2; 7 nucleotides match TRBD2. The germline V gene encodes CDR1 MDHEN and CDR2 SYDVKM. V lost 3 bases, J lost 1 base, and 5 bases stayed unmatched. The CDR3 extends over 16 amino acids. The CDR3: CASSFWASGNTGELFS. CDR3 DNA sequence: TGTGCCAGCAGTTTTTGGGCTAGCGGGAACACCGGGGAGCTGTTTTCT.

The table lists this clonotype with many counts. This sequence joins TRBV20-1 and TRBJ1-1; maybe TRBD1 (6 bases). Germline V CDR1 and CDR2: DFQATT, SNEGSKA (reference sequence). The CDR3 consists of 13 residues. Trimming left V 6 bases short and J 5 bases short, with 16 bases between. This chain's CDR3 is CSAETGLETEAFF. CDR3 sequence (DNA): TGCAGTGCAGAAACAGGGTTAGAGACTGAAGCTTTCTTT.

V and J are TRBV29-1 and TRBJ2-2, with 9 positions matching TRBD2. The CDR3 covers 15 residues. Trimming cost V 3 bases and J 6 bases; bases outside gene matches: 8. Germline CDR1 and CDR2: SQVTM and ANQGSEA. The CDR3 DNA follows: TGCAGCGTTGAGTGGTTAGCGGGAGTCCCCGGGGAGCTGTTTTTT. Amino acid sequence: CSVEWLAGVPGELFF.

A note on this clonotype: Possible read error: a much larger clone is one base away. CDR3 nucleotides: TGTGCCAGCAGTGGTGACCGACCAGCTTATTACGAGCAGTACTTC. It specifies CASSGDRPAYYEQYF. This chain links TRBV6-5 with TRBJ2-7; the D is unclear. Germline values: CDR1 MNHEY, CDR2 SVGAGI. The CDR3 sequence is 15 residues long. Trimming cost V 5 bases and J 4 bases, with 18 bases left between them.

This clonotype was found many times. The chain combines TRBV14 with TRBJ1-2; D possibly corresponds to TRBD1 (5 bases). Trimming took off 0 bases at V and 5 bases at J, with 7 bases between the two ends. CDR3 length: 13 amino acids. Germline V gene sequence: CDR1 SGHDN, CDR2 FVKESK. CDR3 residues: CASSQEQDYGYTF. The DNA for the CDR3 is TGTGCCAGCAGCCAAGAACAGGATTATGGCTACACCTTC.

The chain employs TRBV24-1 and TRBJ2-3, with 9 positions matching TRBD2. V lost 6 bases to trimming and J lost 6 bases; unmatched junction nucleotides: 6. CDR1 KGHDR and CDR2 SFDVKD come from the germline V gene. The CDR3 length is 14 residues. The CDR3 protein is CATSPAGGGDTQYF. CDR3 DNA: TGTGCCACCAGTCCAGCGGGGGGCGGGGATACGCAGTATTTT.

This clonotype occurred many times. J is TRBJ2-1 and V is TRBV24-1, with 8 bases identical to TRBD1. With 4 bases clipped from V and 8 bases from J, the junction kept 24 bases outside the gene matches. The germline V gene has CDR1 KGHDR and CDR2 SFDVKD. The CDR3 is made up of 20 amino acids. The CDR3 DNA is TGTGCCACCAGTGACCAAAGACCGGACAGGGTAGGATCCTTTTGGGATGAGCAGTTCTTC. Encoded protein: CATSDQRPDRVGSFWDEQFF.

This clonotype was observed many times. CDR3 protein: CASSLGGVLYGYTF. The CDR3 DNA reads TGCGCCAGCAGCTTAGGTGGGGTCCTCTATGGCTACACCTTC. The chain recombines TRBV5-1 with TRBJ1-2; no firm D call. Germline V gene sequence: CDR1 SGHRS, CDR2 YFSETQ. The CDR3 is made up of 14 amino acids. V was cut by 2 bases and J by 4 bases, with 12 bases left in between.

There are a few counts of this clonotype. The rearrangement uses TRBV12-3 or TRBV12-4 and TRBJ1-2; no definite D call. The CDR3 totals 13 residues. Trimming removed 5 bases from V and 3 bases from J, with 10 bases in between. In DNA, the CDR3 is TGTGCCAGCAGTCCCACAGAGGACTATGGCTACACCTTC. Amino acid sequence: CASSPTEDYGYTF.

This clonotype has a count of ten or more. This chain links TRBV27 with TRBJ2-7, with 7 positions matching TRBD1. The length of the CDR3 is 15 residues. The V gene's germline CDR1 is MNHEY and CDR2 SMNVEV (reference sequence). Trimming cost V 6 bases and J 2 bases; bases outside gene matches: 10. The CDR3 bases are TGTGCCAGCAGGTACAGGGGCCTAGGCACCTACGAGCAGTACTTC. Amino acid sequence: CASRYRGLGTYEQYF.

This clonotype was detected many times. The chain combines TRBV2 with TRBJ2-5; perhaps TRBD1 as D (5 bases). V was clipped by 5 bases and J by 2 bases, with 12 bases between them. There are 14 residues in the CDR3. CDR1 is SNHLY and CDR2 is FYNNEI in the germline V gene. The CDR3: CASSPTGEQETQYF. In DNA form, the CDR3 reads TGTGCCAGCAGTCCAACAGGTGAACAAGAGACCCAGTACTTC.

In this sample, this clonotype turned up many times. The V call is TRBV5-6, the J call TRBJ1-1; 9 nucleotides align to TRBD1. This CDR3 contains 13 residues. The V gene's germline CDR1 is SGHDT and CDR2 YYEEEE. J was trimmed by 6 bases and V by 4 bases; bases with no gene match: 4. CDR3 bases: TGTGCCAGCAGCATTGGGACAGGGCCTGAAGCTTTCTTT. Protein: CASSIGTGPEAFF.

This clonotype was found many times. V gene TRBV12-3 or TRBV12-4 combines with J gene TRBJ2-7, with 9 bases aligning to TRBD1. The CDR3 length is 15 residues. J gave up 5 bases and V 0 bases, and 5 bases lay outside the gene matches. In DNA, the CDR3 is TGTGCCAGCAGTTTAGCGGACAGGGGATTGCACGAGCAGTACTTC. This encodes CASSLADRGLHEQYF.

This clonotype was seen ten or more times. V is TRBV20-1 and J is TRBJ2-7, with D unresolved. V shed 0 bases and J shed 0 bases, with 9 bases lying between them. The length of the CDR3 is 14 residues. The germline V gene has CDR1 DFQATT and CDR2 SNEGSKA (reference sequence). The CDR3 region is CSAREGRSSYEQYF. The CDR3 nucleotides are TGCAGTGCTAGAGAGGGTCGGAGCTCCTACGAGCAGTACTTC.

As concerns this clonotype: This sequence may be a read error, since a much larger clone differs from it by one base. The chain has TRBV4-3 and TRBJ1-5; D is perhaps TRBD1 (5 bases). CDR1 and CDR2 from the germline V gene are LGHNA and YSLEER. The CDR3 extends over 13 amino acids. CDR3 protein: CASSQTRGQPQQF. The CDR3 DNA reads TGCGCCAGCAGCCAAACTAGGGGCCAGCCCCAGCAGTTT.